This TCR beta chain appears in the sequencing data of a study of PD-1 blockade in classical Hodgkin lymphoma. Study-wide findings and caveats: Baseline diversity in complete responders resembled that of newly diagnosed patients. Individuals initiating nivolumab under 1 year after ASCT were excluded. Repertoires differed for reasons still undefined, possibly disease activity or prior therapy.

This CDR3 is 14 amino acids long. V dropped 0 bases and J dropped 4 bases, with 7 bases sitting between them. Germline values: CDR1 SGHTA, CDR2 FQGNSA. The table came from immunoSEQ multiplex PCR; TCRdb's copy has only in-frame clones and leaves some out. Of just over 35,000 clones in the sample, 69% were seen once. Each and every patient relapsed after autologous stem cell transplantation, and patients got differing brentuximab vedotin exposure. To note about this clone: Its antigen is not known.

V and J are TRBV7-2 and TRBJ2-1, with D maybe TRBD2 (6 bases). The source of this sequence is a human donor with classical Hodgkin lymphoma. This specimen was peripheral blood mononuclear cells (PBMCs), taken before the second cycle of nivolumab. The DNA of the CDR3 is TGTGCCAGCAGCTTAGCGGGAGGTTACAATGAGCAGTTCTTC. This gives the protein CASSLAGGYNEQFF.